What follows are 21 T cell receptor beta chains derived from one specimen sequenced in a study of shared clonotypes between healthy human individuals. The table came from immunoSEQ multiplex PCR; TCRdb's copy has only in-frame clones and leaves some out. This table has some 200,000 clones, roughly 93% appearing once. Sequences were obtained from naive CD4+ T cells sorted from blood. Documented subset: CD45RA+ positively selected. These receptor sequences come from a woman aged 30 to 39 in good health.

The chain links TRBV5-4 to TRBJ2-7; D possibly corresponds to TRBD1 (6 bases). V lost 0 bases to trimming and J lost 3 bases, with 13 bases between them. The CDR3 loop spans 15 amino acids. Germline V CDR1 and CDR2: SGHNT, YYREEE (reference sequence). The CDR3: CASSLAPGALYEQYF. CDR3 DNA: TGTGCCAGCAGCTTGGCCCCAGGGGCCCTCTACGAGCAGTACTTC.

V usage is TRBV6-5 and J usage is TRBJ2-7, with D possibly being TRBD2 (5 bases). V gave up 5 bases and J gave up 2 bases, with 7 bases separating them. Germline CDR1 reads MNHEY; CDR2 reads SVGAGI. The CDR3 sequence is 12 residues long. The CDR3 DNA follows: TGTGCCAGCAGTACTAGTCCCTACGAGCAGTACTTC. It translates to CASSTSPYEQYF.

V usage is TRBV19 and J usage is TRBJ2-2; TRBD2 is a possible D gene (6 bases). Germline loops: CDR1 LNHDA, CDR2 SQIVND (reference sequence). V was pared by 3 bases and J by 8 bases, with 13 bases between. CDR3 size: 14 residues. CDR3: CASSILRGSGELFF. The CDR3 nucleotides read TGTGCCAGTAGTATCCTTCGGGGGAGTGGGGAGCTGTTTTTT. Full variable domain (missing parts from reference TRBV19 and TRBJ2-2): DGGITQSPKYLFRKEGQNVTLSCEQNLNHDAMYWYRQDPGQGLRLIYYSQIVNDFQKGDIAEGYSVSREKKESFPLTVTSAQKNPTAFYLCASSILRGSGELFFGEGSRLTVL.

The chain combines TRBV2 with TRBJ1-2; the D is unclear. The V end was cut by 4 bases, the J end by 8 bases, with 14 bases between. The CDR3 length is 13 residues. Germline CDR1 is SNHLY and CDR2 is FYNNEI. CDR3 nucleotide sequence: TGTGCCAGCAGTGGAATGCCTGGAGGAGGCTACACCTTC. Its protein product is CASSGMPGGGYTF.

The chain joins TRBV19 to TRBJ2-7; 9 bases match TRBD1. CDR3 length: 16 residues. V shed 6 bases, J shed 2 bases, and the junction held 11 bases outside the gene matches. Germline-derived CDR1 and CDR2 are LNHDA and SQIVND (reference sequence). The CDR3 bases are TGTGCCAGTAGCCGAAAAGGGTGGGACAGGGCCTACGAGCAGTACTTC. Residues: CASSRKGWDRAYEQYF.

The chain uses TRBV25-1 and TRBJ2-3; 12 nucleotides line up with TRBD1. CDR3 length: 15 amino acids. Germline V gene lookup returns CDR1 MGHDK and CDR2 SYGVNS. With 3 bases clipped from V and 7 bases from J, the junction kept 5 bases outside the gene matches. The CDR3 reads CASSERDRGLNTQYF. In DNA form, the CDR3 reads TGTGCCAGCAGTGAGCGGGACAGGGGGCTGAATACGCAGTATTTT.

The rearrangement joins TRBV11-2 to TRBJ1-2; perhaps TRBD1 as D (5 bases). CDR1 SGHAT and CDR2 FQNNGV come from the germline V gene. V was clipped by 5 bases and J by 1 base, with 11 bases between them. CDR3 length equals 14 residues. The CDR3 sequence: CASSPGALNYGYTF. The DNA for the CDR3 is TGTGCCAGCAGCCCCGGGGCACTTAACTATGGCTACACCTTC.

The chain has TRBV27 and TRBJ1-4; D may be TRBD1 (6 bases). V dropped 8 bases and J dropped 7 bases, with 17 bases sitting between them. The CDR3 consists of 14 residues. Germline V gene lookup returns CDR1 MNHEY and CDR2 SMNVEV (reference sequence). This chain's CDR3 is CASSKWGRGEKLFF. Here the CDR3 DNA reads TGTGCCAGCTCCAAATGGGGGCGAGGTGAAAAACTGTTTTTT.

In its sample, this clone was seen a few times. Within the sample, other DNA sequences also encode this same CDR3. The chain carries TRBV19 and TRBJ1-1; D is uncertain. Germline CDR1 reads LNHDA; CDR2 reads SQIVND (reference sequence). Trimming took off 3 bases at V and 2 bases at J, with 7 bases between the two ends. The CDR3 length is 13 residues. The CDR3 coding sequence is TGTGCCAGTAGTATTTTCGGAAACACTGAAGCTTTCTTT. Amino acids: CASSIFGNTEAFF.

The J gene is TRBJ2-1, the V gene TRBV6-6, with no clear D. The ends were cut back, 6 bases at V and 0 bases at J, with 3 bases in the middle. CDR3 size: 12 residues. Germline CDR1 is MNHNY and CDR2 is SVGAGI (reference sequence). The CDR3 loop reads CASRSSYNEQFF. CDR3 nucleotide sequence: TGTGCCAGCAGGAGCTCCTACAATGAGCAGTTCTTC.

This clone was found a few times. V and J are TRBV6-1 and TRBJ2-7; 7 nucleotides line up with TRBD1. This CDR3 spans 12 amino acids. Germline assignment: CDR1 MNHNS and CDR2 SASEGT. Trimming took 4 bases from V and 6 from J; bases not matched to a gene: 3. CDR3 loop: CASSGPGGEQYF. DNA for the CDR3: TGTGCCAGCAGTGGTCCAGGGGGCGAGCAGTACTTC.

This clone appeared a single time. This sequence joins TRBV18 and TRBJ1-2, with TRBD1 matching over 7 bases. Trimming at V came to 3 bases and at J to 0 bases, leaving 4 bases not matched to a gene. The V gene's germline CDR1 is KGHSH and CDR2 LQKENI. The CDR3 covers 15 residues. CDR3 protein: CASSPWDRSNYGYTF. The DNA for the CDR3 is TGTGCCAGCTCACCGTGGGACAGATCTAACTATGGCTACACCTTC.

In DNA form, the CDR3 reads TGTGCCAGCAGTTGGGACAGGGAGGATTACGAGCAGTACTTC. The encoded protein is CASSWDREDYEQYF. The chain recombines TRBV28 with TRBJ2-7; 9 bases match TRBD1. Germline V gene data show CDR1 as MDHEN and CDR2 as SYDVKM. The CDR3 is 14 amino acids. J gave up 4 bases and V 4 bases, and 5 bases lay outside the gene matches.

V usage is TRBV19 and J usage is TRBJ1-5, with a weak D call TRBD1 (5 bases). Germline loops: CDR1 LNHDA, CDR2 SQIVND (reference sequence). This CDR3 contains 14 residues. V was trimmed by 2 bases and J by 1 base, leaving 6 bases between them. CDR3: CASSIWGSNQPQHF. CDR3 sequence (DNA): TGTGCCAGTAGTATATGGGGGAGCAATCAGCCCCAGCATTTT.

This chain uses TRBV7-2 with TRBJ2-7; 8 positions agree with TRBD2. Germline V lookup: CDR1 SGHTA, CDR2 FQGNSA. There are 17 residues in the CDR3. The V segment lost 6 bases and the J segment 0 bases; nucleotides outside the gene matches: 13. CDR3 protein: CASSLNPTSAYSYEQYF. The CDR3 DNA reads TGTGCCAGCAGTCTTAACCCGACTAGCGCATACTCCTACGAGCAGTACTTC.

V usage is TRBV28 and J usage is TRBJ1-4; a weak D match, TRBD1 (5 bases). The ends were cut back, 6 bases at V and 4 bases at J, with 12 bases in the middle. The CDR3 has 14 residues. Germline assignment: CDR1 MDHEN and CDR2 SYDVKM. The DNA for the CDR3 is TGTGCCAGCAGCCCGGGACCCTTTAATGAAAAACTGTTTTTT. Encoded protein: CASSPGPFNEKLFF.

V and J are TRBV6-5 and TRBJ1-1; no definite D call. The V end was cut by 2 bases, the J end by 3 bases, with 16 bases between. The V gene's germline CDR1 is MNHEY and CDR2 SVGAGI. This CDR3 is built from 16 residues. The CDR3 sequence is CASSYTPFDGYTEAFF. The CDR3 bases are TGTGCCAGCAGTTACACCCCCTTTGACGGGTACACTGAAGCTTTCTTT.

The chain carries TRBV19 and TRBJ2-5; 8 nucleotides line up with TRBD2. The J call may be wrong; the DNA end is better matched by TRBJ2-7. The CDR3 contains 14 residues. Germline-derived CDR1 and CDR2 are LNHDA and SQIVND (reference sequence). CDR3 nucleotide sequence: TGTGCCAGTAGTACGGGAGCGGGAGTTAACGAGCAGTACTTC. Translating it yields CASSTGAGVNEQYF.

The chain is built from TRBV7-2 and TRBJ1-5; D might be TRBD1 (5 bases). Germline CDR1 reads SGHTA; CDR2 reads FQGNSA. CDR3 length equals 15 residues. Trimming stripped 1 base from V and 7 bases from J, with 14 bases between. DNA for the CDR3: TGTGCCAGCAGCTTAGGGCGGGTTCCAGGGCAGCCCCAGCATTTT. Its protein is CASSLGRVPGQPQHF.

This CDR3 reads CASSPDRGQAYEQYF. CDR3 nucleotides: TGTGCCAGTAGCCCCGACAGGGGGCAGGCCTACGAGCAGTACTTC. The chain carries TRBV19 and TRBJ2-5; 10 nucleotides align to TRBD1. The DNA matches TRBJ2-7 better at its end, which makes the J call doubtful. This CDR3 spans 15 amino acids. Germline CDR1 is LNHDA and CDR2 is SQIVND (reference sequence).

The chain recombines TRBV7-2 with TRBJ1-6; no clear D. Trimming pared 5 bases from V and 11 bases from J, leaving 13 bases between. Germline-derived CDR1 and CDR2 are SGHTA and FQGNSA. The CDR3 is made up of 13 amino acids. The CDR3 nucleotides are TGTGCCAGCAGCCTCCATATGGTGCCACCCCTCCACTTT. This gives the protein CASSLHMVPPLHF. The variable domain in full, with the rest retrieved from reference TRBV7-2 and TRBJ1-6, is GAGVSQSPSNKVTEKGKDVELRCDPISGHTALYWYRQSLGQGLEFLIYFQGNSAPDKSGLPSDRFSAERTGGSVSTLTIQRTQQEDSAVYLCASSLHMVPPLHFGNGTRLTVT.